This T cell receptor beta chain originates from a study of T cell responses to AZD1222 COVID-19 vaccine. Sequencing was performed with immunoSEQ multiplex PCR; in TCRdb, only in-frame clones are kept and a portion is missing. The sample consists of some 160,000 clones, 80% to 95% of them appearing once. CDR3 length: 12 residues. Per germline, CDR1 SQVTM and CDR2 ANQGSEA. V dropped 6 bases and J dropped 1 base, with 10 bases sitting between them. The sequence was collected from an adult in good health. The chain joins TRBV29-1 to TRBJ2-7; the D is unclear. Sequencing was performed on peripheral blood, taken on day 0 of AZD1222 vaccination. CDR3 sequence: CSVRAISYEQYF. Here the CDR3 DNA reads TGCAGCGTACGGGCCATTTCCTACGAGCAGTACTTC.